These T cell receptor beta chains were read from a single sample in a study of CD8+ T cells in alopecia areata. The table came from immunoSEQ multiplex PCR; TCRdb's copy has only in-frame clones and leaves some out. This repertoire shows roughly 180,000 clones, about 53% found once; its top ten account for about 10%. The input for sequencing was CD8+ T cells sorted from blood, taken at week 24, from a patient treated with tofacitinib. These receptors were taken from a human donor with alopecia areata. The CDR3 runs from the conserved cysteine through the conserved F or W. D genes are given only for firm matches. Clone size, where shown, is once, few, many, or a class for clones that have expanded.

j_call: TRBJ1-5
clone_size: NA
cdr3_length: 15
v_call: TRBV7-8
d_call: TRBD1
cdr3_aa: CASSLRDREDQPQHF
cdr3_nt: TGTGCCAGCAGCTTACGGGACAGGGAGGATCAGCCCCAGCATTTT

j_call: TRBJ2-4
clone_size: few
cdr3_length: 16
v_call: TRBV13
d_call: NA
cdr3_aa: CASSGQGRTPKNIQYF
cdr3_nt: TGTGCCAGCAGTGGGCAGGGGCGTACCCCTAAGAACATTCAGTACTTC

j_call: TRBJ1-1
clone_size: NA
cdr3_length: 11
v_call: TRBV19
d_call: NA
cdr3_aa: CASTANGETFF
cdr3_nt: TGTGCCAGTACGGCCAATGGGGAAACTTTCTTT

j_call: TRBJ1-2
clone_size: NA
cdr3_length: 16
v_call: TRBV27
d_call: NA
cdr3_aa: CASSGRLEGHHYGYTF
cdr3_nt: TGTGCCAGCAGTGGAAGGTTGGAGGGACACCACTATGGCTACACCTTC

j_call: TRBJ1-1
clone_size: NA
cdr3_length: 15
v_call: TRBV7-2
d_call: NA
cdr3_aa: CASSLAVGVWGEAFF
cdr3_nt: TGTGCCAGCAGCTTAGCTGTGGGAGTTTGGGGTGAAGCTTTCTTT

j_call: TRBJ2-1
clone_size: few
cdr3_length: 12
v_call: TRBV30
d_call: NA
cdr3_aa: CAWRTGRAEQFF
cdr3_nt: TGTGCCTGGCGAACCGGGAGAGCGGAGCAGTTCTTC

j_call: TRBJ1-2
clone_size: once
cdr3_length: 14
v_call: TRBV2
d_call: TRBD1
cdr3_aa: CASSAQDRGTGYTF
cdr3_nt: TGTGCCAGCAGTGCTCAGGACAGGGGGACTGGCTACACCTTC

j_call: TRBJ2-1
clone_size: NA
cdr3_length: 14
v_call: TRBV13
d_call: TRBD1
cdr3_aa: CASSLGQANDEQFF
cdr3_nt: TGTGCCAGCAGCTTGGGACAGGCAAACGATGAGCAGTTCTTC

j_call: TRBJ2-3
clone_size: few
cdr3_length: 16
v_call: TRBV13
d_call: TRBD2
cdr3_aa: CASSLVPFRGVNTQYF
cdr3_nt: TGTGCCAGCAGCTTAGTGCCCTTCCGGGGGGTCAATACGCAGTATTTT

j_call: TRBJ1-6
clone_size: NA
cdr3_length: 15
v_call: TRBV7-2
d_call: NA
cdr3_aa: CASTDTGSYNSPLHF
cdr3_nt: TGTGCCAGCACCGATACAGGCTCCTATAATTCACCCCTCCACTTT

j_call: TRBJ2-3
clone_size: NA
cdr3_length: 16
v_call: TRBV4-3
d_call: NA
cdr3_aa: CASSQDGGGGTDTQYF
cdr3_nt: TGCGCCAGCAGCCAAGACGGCGGGGGCGGCACAGATACGCAGTATTTT

j_call: TRBJ2-3
clone_size: once
cdr3_length: 13
v_call: TRBV5-1
d_call: NA
cdr3_aa: CASSRGSTDTQYF
cdr3_nt: TGCGCCAGCAGCCGGGGGAGCACAGATACGCAGTATTTT

j_call: TRBJ1-1
clone_size: NA
cdr3_length: 13
v_call: TRBV9
d_call: NA
cdr3_aa: CASSVGSGTEAFF
cdr3_nt: TGTGCCAGCAGCGTAGGATCAGGGACTGAAGCTTTCTTT

j_call: TRBJ1-6
clone_size: NA
cdr3_length: 15
v_call: TRBV4-1
d_call: NA
cdr3_aa: CASSQVGRGDSPLHF
cdr3_nt: TGCGCCAGCAGCCAAGTAGGCAGGGGTGACTCACCCCTCCACTTT

j_call: TRBJ2-5
clone_size: few
cdr3_length: 15
v_call: TRBV6-5
d_call: NA
cdr3_aa: CASSYRDLAGETQYF
cdr3_nt: TGTGCCAGCAGTTACAGGGACCTAGCCGGGGAGACCCAGTACTTC

j_call: TRBJ2-2
clone_size: NA
cdr3_length: 13
v_call: TRBV5-6
d_call: NA
cdr3_aa: CASSLSMSGELFF
cdr3_nt: TGTGCCAGCAGCTTAAGTATGTCCGGGGAGCTGTTTTTT

j_call: TRBJ2-7
clone_size: NA
cdr3_length: 16
v_call: TRBV10-2
d_call: TRBD2
cdr3_aa: CASSASGGASSYEQYF
cdr3_nt: TGCGCCAGCAGTGCTAGCGGGGGGGCGAGCTCCTACGAGCAGTACTTC

j_call: TRBJ1-1
clone_size: NA
cdr3_length: 14
v_call: TRBV5-6
d_call: TRBD1
cdr3_aa: CASSSDRGWTEAFF
cdr3_nt: TGTGCCAGCAGCTCCGACAGGGGGTGGACTGAAGCTTTCTTT

j_call: TRBJ1-6
clone_size: NA
cdr3_length: 16
v_call: TRBV13
d_call: NA
cdr3_aa: CASSLGGRGGNSPLHF
cdr3_nt: TGTGCCAGCAGCTTAGGTGGGAGAGGAGGTAATTCACCCCTCCACTTT

j_call: TRBJ2-3
clone_size: NA
cdr3_length: 15
v_call: TRBV13
d_call: TRBD2
cdr3_aa: CASSLSASGGQPGYF
cdr3_nt: TGTGCCAGCAGCTTATCGGCTAGCGGGGGCCAACCGGGGTATTTT

j_call: TRBJ2-3
clone_size: NA
cdr3_length: 16
v_call: TRBV13
d_call: TRBD2
cdr3_aa: CASSPGGTSHTDTQYF
cdr3_nt: TGTGCCAGCAGCCCGGGGGGGACTAGCCACACAGATACGCAGTATTTT

j_call: TRBJ1-5
clone_size: NA
cdr3_length: 14
v_call: TRBV19
d_call: NA
cdr3_aa: CASSIRDSNQPQHF
cdr3_nt: TGTGCCAGTAGTATAAGGGATAGCAATCAGCCCCAGCATTTT